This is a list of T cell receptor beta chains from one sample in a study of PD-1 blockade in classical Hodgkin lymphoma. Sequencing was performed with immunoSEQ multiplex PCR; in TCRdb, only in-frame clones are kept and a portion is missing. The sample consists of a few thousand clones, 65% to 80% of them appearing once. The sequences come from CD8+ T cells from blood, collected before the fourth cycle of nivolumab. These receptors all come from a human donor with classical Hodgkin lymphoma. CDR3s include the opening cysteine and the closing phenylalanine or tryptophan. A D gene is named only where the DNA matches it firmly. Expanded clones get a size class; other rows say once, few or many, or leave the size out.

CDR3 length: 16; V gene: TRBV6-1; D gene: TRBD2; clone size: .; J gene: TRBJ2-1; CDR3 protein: CASSVSSGSSYNEQFF; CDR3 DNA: TGTGCCAGCAGTGTTTCCAGCGGGAGCTCCTACAATGAGCAGTTCTTC
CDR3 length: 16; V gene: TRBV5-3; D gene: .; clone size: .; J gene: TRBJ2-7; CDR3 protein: CARSLLAGILVYEQYF; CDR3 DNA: TGTGCCAGAAGCTTGTTGGCAGGGATTTTGGTCTACGAGCAGTACTTC
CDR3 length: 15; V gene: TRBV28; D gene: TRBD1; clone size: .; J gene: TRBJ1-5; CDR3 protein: CASSSGTVVNQPQHF; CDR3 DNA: TGTGCCAGCAGTTCGGGGACAGTAGTAAATCAGCCCCAGCATTTT
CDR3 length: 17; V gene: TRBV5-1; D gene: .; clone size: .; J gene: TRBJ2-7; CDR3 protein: CASSLEGSIGAAYEQYF; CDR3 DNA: TGCGCCAGCAGCTTGGAGGGGTCGATAGGGGCGGCTTACGAGCAGTACTTC
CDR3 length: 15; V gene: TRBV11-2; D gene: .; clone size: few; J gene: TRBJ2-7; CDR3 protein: CASSLVAQGSYEQYF; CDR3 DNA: TGTGCCAGCAGCTTAGTTGCTCAGGGGAGCTACGAGCAGTACTTC
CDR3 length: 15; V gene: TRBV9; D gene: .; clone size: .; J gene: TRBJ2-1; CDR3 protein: CASSVAGLGLDEQFF; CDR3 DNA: TGTGCCAGCAGCGTAGCAGGGCTGGGGTTGGATGAGCAGTTCTTC
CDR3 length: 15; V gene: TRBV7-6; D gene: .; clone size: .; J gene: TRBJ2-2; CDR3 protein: CASSLAVQGTGELFF; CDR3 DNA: TGTGCCAGCAGCTTAGCCGTACAGGGAACCGGGGAGCTGTTTTTT
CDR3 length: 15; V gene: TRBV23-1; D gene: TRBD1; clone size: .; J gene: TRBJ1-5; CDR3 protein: CASSQGTGVLQPQHF; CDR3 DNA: TGCGCCAGCAGTCAAGGGACAGGGGTACTTCAGCCCCAGCATTTT
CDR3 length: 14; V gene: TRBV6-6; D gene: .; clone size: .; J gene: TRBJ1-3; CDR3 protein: CASSLRGEGNTIYF; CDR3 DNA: TGTGCCAGCAGTCTCAGGGGAGAAGGAAACACCATATATTTT
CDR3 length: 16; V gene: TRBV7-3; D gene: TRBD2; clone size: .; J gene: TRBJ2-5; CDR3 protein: CASSSGLAGAGETQYF; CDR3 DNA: TGTGCCAGCAGCTCCGGACTAGCGGGAGCGGGAGAGACCCAGTACTTC
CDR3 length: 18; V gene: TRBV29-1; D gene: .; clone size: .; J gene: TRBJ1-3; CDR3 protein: CSVVGRGRGLNSGNTIYF; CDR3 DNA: TGCAGCGTTGTCGGGAGGGGGAGGGGACTAAATTCTGGAAACACCATATATTTT
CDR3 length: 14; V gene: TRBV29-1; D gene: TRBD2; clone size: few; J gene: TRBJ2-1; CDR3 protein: CSVAGTSGSNEQFF; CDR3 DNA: TGCAGCGTCGCCGGGACTAGCGGGTCCAATGAGCAGTTCTTC
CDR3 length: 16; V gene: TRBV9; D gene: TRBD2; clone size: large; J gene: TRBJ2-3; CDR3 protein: CASSSLAGGPADTQYF; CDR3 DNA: TGTGCCAGCAGCTCTTTAGCGGGAGGGCCTGCAGATACGCAGTATTTT
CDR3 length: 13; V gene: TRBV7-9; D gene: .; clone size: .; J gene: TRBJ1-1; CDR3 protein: CASSAKTVGEAFF; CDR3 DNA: TGTGCCAGCAGCGCGAAGACAGTTGGTGAAGCTTTCTTT
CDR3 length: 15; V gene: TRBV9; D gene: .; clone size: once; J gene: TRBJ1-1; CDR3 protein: CASSPPGQGNTEAFF; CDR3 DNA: TGTGCCAGCAGCCCGCCAGGTCAGGGGAACACTGAAGCTTTCTTT
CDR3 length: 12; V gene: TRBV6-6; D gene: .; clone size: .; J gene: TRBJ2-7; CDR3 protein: CASSSSPWEQYF; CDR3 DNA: TGTGCCAGCAGTTCTAGTCCCTGGGAGCAGTACTTC
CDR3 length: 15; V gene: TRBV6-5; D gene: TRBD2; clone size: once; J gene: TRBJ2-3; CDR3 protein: CASSPSSGGVDTQYF; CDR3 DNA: TGTGCCAGCAGCCCGAGTTCGGGAGGGGTAGATACGCAGTATTTT
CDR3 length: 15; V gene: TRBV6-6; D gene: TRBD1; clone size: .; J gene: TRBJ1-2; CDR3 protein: CASSTRTGIVYGYTF; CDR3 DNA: TGTGCCAGCAGTACCCGGACAGGGATTGTCTATGGCTACACCTTC
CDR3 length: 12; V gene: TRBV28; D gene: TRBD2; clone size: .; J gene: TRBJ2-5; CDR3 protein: CASSFGGEFQYF; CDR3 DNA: TGTGCCAGCAGTTTTGGGGGGGAGTTCCAGTACTTC
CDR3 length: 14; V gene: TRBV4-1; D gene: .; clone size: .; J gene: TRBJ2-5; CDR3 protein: CASSLGPLQETQYF; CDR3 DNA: TGCGCCAGCAGCTTGGGACCGCTCCAAGAGACCCAGTACTTC
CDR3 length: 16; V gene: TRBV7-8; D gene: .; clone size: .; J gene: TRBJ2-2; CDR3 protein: CASSPGPGAGTGELFF; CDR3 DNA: TGTGCCAGCAGCCCAGGCCCCGGGGCTGGGACCGGGGAGCTGTTTTTT
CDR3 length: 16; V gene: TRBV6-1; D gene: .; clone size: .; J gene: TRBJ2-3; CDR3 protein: CASSEIGQGVMYTQYF; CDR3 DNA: TGTGCCAGCAGTGAAATCGGGCAAGGTGTGATGTATACGCAGTATTTT
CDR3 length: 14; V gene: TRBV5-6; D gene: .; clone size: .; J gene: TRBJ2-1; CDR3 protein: CASSFQSGNNEQFF; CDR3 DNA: TGTGCCAGCAGCTTCCAAAGCGGAAACAATGAGCAGTTCTTC
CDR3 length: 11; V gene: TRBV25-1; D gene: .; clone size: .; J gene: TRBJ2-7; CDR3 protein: CASSDGYEQYF; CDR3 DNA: TGTGCCAGCAGTGACGGCTACGAGCAGTACTTC
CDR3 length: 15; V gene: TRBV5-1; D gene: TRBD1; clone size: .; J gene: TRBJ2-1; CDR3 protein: CASSFDTGGFGEQFF; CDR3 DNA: TGCGCCAGCAGCTTTGACACAGGGGGCTTTGGGGAGCAGTTCTTC
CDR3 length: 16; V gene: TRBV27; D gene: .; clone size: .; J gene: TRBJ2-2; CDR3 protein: CASSLSGGPNTGELFF; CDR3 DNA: TGTGCCAGCAGTTTATCGGGGGGACCGAACACCGGGGAGCTGTTTTTT
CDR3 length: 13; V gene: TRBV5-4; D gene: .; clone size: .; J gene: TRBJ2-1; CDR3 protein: CASSLEKSSEQFF; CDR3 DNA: TGTGCCAGCAGCTTGGAGAAGAGTAGCGAGCAGTTCTTC
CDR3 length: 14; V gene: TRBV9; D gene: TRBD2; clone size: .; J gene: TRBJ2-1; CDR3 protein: CASSVEWGGNEQFF; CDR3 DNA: TGTGCCAGCAGCGTAGAGTGGGGGGGCAATGAGCAGTTCTTC
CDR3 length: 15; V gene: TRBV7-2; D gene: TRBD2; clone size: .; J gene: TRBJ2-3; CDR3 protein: CASSLAGTDVDTQYF; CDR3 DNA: TGTGCCAGCTCCTTAGCGGGAACCGACGTCGATACGCAGTATTTT
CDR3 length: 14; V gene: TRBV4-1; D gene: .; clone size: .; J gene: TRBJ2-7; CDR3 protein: CASSQGTRVYEQYF; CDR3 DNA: TGCGCCAGCAGCCAAGGGACAAGGGTATACGAGCAGTACTTC
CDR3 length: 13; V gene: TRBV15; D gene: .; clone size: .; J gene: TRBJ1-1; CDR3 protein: CATSRVSNPEAFF; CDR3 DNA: TGTGCCACCAGCAGAGTAAGTAACCCTGAAGCTTTCTTT
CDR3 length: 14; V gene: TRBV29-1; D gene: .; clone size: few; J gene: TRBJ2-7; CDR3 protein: CSVMTTSSSYEQYF; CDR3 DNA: TGCAGCGTTATGACAACCTCGAGCTCCTACGAGCAGTACTTC
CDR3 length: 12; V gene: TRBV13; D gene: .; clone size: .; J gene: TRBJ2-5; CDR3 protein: CASSLDQETQYF; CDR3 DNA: TGTGCCAGCAGCTTAGACCAAGAGACCCAGTACTTC
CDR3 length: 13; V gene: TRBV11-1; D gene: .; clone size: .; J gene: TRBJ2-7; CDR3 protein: CASSLVSDHEQYF; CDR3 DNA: TGTGCCAGCAGCTTAGTTTCGGACCACGAGCAGTACTTC
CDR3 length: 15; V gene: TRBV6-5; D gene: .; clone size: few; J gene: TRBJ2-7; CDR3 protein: CASSYSTLRAYEQYF; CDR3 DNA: TGTGCCAGCAGTTACTCTACCTTGCGGGCCTACGAGCAGTACTTC
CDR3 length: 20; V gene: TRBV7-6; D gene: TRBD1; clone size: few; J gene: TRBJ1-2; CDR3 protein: CASSGTIQTGGALGLDGYTF; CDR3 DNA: TGTGCCAGCAGCGGTACGATTCAAACAGGGGGCGCATTGGGCCTCGATGGCTACACCTTC
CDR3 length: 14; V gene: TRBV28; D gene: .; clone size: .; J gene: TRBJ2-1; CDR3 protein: CASTQGFQYNEQFF; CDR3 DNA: TGTGCCAGCACCCAAGGGTTCCAATACAATGAGCAGTTCTTC
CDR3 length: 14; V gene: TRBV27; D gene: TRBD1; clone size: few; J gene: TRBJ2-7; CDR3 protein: CASSSISGTDEQYF; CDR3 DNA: TGTGCCAGCAGCTCGATCTCTGGGACAGACGAGCAGTACTTC
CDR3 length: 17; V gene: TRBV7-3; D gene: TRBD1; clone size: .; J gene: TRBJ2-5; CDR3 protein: CASSLDPLGTGQETQYF; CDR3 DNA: TGTGCCAGCAGCTTAGATCCACTTGGGACAGGCCAAGAGACCCAGTACTTC
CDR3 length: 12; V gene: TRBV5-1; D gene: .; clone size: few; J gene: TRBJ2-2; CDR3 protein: CASSFVTGELFF; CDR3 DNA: TGCGCCAGCAGCTTTGTAACCGGGGAGCTGTTTTTT
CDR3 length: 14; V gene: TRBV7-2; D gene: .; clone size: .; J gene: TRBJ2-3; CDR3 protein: CASSLRPLADTQYF; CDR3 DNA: TGTGCCAGCAGCTTGAGGCCCTTGGCAGATACGCAGTATTTT
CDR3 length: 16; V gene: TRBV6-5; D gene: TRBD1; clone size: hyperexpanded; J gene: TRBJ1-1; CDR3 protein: CASSFTGGWGGTEAFF; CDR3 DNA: TGTGCCAGCAGTTTCACAGGGGGCTGGGGAGGCACTGAAGCTTTCTTT
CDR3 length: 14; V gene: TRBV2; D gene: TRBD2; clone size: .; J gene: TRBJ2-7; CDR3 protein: CASSVGTSGFEQYF; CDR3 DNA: TGTGCCAGCAGTGTTGGGACTAGCGGATTCGAGCAGTACTTC
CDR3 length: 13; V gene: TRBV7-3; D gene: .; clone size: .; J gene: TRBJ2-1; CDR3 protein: CASSLIGNNEQFF; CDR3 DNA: TGTGCCAGCAGCTTAATCGGGAACAATGAGCAGTTCTTC
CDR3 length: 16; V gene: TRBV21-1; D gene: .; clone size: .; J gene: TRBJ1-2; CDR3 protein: CASSRWGYRKTYGYTF; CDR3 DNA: TGTGCCAGCAGCCGATGGGGCTACAGAAAGACCTATGGCTACACCTTC
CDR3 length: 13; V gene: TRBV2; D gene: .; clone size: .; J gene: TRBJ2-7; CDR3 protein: CASSQDWRYEQYF; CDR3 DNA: TGTGCCAGCAGCCAAGATTGGCGCTACGAGCAGTACTTC